A selection of T cell receptor beta chains follows, all from one sample in a study of T cells in Graves' hyperthyroidism and ophthalmopathy. A single record per CDR3 protein comes from TCRdb applying MiXCR to the multiplex PCR reads. The sample lists around 660,000 distinct CDR3 sequences; over 40% were seen once. Source material: peripheral blood or thyroid tissue (not recorded which). The receptors come from an adult man with Graves' disease, either hyperthyroidism or ophthalmopathy (not recorded which). The CDR3 runs from the conserved cysteine through the conserved F or W. The order of the fields is J gene, D gene, clone size, V gene, CDR3 length, CDR3 DNA, CDR3 protein. A D gene is named only where the DNA matches it firmly. Size is omitted from some rows. Given values are once, few, many or a class for expanded clones.

J: TRBJ2-5
D: .
size: once
V: TRBV5-1
length: 14
DNA: TGCGCCAGCAGCTTCACAGCCTCGGGTGAGACCCAGTACTTC
CDR3: CASSFTASGETQYF

J: TRBJ1-5
D: .
size: .
V: TRBV5-1
length: 15
DNA: TGCGCCAGCAGCTGGAACCCAGATAGCAATCAGCCCCAGCATTTT
CDR3: CASSWNPDSNQPQHF

J: TRBJ2-7
D: .
size: once
V: TRBV7-6
length: 15
DNA: TGTGCCAGCAGTTTAACCGCAGACCCTAGTATCGAGCAGTACTTC
CDR3: CASSLTADPSIEQYF

J: TRBJ1-5
D: TRBD1
size: .
V: TRBV10-2
length: 17
DNA: TGCGCCAGCAGGGCACCGGGACAGGGATGGAGCAATCAGCCCCAGCATTTT
CDR3: CASRAPGQGWSNQPQHF

J: TRBJ1-2
D: TRBD1
size: .
V: TRBV25-1
length: 14
DNA: TGTGCCAGCTTGGACCCGGGACAGAACTATGGCTACACCTTC
CDR3: CASLDPGQNYGYTF

J: TRBJ1-5
D: .
size: few
V: TRBV20-1
length: 14
DNA: TGCAGTGCGTCCGGACCTCCACCCAATCAGCCCCAGCATTTT
CDR3: CSASGPPPNQPQHF

J: TRBJ1-6
D: .
size: many
V: TRBV7-6
length: 18
DNA: TGTGCCAGCAGCTCTATGGACATCCAGAGCTCCTATAATTCACCCCTCCACTTT
CDR3: CASSSMDIQSSYNSPLHF

J: TRBJ2-2
D: .
size: .
V: TRBV19
length: 13
DNA: TGTGCCACCGCGGACAGCTGGTCCGGGGAGCTGTTTTTT
CDR3: CATADSWSGELFF

J: TRBJ1-2
D: .
size: few
V: TRBV29-1
length: 14
DNA: TGCAGCGTTGAAGAGTTAGGAACCACGGGGGGCTACACCTTC
CDR3: CSVEELGTTGGYTF

J: TRBJ1-1
D: .
size: few
V: TRBV7-3
length: 14
DNA: TGTGCCAGCAGCGATCCCGGAGAGGTCACTGAAGCTTTCTTT
CDR3: CASSDPGEVTEAFF

J: TRBJ1-5
D: .
size: few
V: TRBV20-1
length: 14
DNA: TGCAGTGCTAGAGACCCTAGAGGCAATCAGCCCCAGCATTTT
CDR3: CSARDPRGNQPQHF